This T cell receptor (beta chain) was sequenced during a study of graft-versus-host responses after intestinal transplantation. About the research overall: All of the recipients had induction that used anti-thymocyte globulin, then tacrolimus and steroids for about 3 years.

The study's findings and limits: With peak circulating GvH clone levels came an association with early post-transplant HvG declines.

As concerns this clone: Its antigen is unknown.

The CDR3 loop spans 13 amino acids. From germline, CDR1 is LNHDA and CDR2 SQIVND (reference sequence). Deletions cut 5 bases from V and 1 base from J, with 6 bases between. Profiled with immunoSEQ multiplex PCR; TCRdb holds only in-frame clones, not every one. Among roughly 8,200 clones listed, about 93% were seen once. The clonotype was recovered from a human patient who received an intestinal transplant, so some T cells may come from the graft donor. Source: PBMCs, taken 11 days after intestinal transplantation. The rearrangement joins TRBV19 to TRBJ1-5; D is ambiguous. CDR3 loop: CASSFRSNQPQHF. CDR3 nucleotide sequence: TGTGCCAGTAGTTTCAGAAGCAATCAGCCCCAGCATTTT.